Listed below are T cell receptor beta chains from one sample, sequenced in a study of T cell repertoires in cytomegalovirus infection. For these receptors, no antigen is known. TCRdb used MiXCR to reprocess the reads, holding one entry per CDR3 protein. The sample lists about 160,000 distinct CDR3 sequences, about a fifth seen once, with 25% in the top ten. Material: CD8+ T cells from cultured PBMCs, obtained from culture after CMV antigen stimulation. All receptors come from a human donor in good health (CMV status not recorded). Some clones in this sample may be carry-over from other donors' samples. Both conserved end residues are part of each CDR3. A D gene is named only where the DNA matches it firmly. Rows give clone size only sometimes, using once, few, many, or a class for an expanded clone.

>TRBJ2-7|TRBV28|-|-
CASSWVRARYEQYF
TGTGCCAGCAGTTGGGTCAGGGCCAGATACGAGCAGTACTTC
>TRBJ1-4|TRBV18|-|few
CASSPAGTFEEKLFF
TGTGCCAGCTCACCAGCCGGGACATTCGAGGAAAAACTGTTTTTT
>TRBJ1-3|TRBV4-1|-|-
CASSQDRAVLGNTIYF
TGCGCCAGCAGCCAAGATCGGGCTGTACTTGGAAACACCATATATTTT
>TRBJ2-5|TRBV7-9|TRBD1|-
CASSSRTGVGRETQYF
TGTGCCAGCAGCTCAAGGACAGGGGTCGGGAGGGAGACCCAGTACTTC
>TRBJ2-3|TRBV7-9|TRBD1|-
CASSPWDRADTQYF
TGTGCCAGCAGCCCATGGGACAGGGCAGATACGCAGTATTTT
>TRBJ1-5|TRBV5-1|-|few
CASSSETGQPQHF
TGCGCCAGCAGCTCTGAGACAGGTCAGCCCCAGCATTTT
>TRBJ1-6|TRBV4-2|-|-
CASSQRPTLTDNSPLHF
TGTGCCAGCAGCCAAAGGCCCACTCTTACCGATAATTCACCCCTCCACTTT
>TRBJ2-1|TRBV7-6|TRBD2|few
CASSFSSSGGVAYNEQFF
TGTGCCAGCAGCTTTAGTTCTAGCGGGGGAGTAGCCTACAATGAGCAGTTCTTC
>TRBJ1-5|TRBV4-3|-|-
CASSQAVYSNQPQHF
TGCGCCAGCAGCCAAGCCGTTTATAGCAATCAGCCCCAGCATTTT
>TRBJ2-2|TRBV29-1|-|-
CSGVAGTGELFF
TGCAGCGGAGTTGCTGGGACCGGGGAGCTGTTTTTT
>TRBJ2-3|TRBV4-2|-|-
CASSRKTLGVTDTQYF
TGTGCCAGCAGTCGTAAAACTCTAGGGGTAACAGATACGCAGTATTTT
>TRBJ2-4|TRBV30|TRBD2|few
CAWSVPGLGLGIQYF
TGTGCCTGGAGTGTGCCCGGGTTAGGACTAGGCATTCAGTACTTC
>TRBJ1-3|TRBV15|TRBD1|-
CATSRWDSSGNTIYF
TGTGCCACCAGCAGGTGGGACAGCTCTGGAAACACCATATATTTT
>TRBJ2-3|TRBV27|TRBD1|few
CASSSWDRGRSTDTQYF
TGTGCCAGCAGTTCTTGGGACAGGGGGCGAAGCACAGATACGCAGTATTTT